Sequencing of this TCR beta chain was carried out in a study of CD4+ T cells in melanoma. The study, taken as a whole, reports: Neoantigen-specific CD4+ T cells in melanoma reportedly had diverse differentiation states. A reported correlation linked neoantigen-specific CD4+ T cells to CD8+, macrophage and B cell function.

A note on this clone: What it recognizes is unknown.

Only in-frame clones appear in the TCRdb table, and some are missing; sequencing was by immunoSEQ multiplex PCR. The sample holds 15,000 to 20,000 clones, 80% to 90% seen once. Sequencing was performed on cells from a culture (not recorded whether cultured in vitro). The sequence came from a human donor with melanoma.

The chain's CDR3 is CAWSKGIISGNTIYF. As DNA, the CDR3 is TGTGCCTGGAGTAAGGGGATCATCTCTGGAAACACCATATATTTT. The chain uses TRBV30 and TRBJ1-3; a weak D match, TRBD1 (5 bases). In germline, CDR1 is GTSNPN, CDR2 SVGIG (reference sequence). Trimming took off 2 bases at V and 0 bases at J, with 11 bases between the two ends. The CDR3 consists of 15 residues.